A single sample gave rise to the 29 T cell receptor beta chains below, sequenced in a study of radiotherapy plus CTLA-4 blockade in lung cancer. The repertoire was sequenced with immunoSEQ multiplex PCR; TCRdb's copy has only in-frame clones and lacks some. The data contain 43,000 or so clones, 73% of them singletons. The source material was peripheral blood, sampled from a patient treated with radiotherapy plus ipilimumab. Receptors were obtained from a human donor with non-small cell lung cancer who had a complete response to radiotherapy plus ipilimumab.

The V gene is TRBV4-3, the J gene TRBJ1-6; D perhaps matches TRBD1 (5 bases). V was cut by 6 bases and J by 2 bases, with 5 bases left in between. Germline CDR1 is LGHNA and CDR2 is YSLEER. This CDR3 has 13 amino acids. The CDR3 DNA reads as TGCGCCAGCAGAGGGGCCTATAATTCACCCCTCCACTTT. This translates into CASRGAYNSPLHF.

This chain connects TRBV18 to TRBJ1-4; 10 nucleotides match TRBD1. Germline-derived CDR1 and CDR2 are KGHSH and LQKENI. Trimming at V came to 5 bases and at J to 8 bases, leaving 8 bases not matched to a gene. The CDR3 runs 15 residues. The CDR3 DNA sequence: TGTGCCAGCTCAGCTCCGGGACAGGGGTACGAAAAACTGTTTTTT. Its translation is CASSAPGQGYEKLFF.

This clone has a single count. V usage is TRBV4-1 and J usage is TRBJ1-3; TRBD1 matches 8 bases. Germline V gene lookup returns CDR1 MGHRA and CDR2 YSYEKL. The V and J ends lost 5 bases and 2 bases, in that order; junction bases with no gene match: 5. The CDR3 loop spans 15 amino acids. CDR3 nucleotide sequence: TGCGCCAGCAGCTTCCGCAGGGGGCCTGGAAACACCATATATTTT. It is translated as CASSFRRGPGNTIYF.

The V call is TRBV30, the J call TRBJ1-6; D unresolved. Germline loops: CDR1 GTSNPN, CDR2 SVGIG (reference sequence). Trimming cost V 4 bases and J 7 bases, with 17 bases left between them. This CDR3 has 15 amino acids. In DNA, the CDR3 is TGTGCCTGGACCCGAGGCGGTGGGTCAAATTCACCCCTCCACTTT. Translated, it gives CAWTRGGGSNSPLHF.

This clone has a handful of counts. This CDR3 is CASSQLRSGTADQSNEKLFF. The CDR3 DNA sequence: TGCGCCAGCAGCCAACTAAGATCCGGGACAGCCGACCAGAGTAATGAAAAACTGTTTTTT. This rearrangement joins TRBV4-3 to TRBJ1-4, with 7 bases matching TRBD1. Germline CDR1 reads LGHNA; CDR2 reads YSLEER. CDR3 length: 20 residues. The J segment lost 4 bases and the V segment lost 2 bases, leaving 19 bases of the junction unmatched.

On this clone itself: Mismatch with germline at one junction end may stem from a read error. This rearrangement joins TRBV18 to TRBJ1-1, with 9 bases identical to TRBD1. The CDR3 loop spans 14 amino acids. Germline-derived CDR1 and CDR2 are KGHSH and LQKENI. This CDR3 reads CASSPQGAYAEAFF. As DNA, the CDR3 is TGTGCCAGCTCCCCACAGGGGGCTTATGCTGAAGCTTTCTTT.

This clone was detected once. The chain links TRBV7-2 to TRBJ2-1, with D maybe TRBD1 (5 bases). This CDR3 spans 15 amino acids. V shed 1 base and J shed 4 bases, with 11 bases lying between them. Germline V gene lookup returns CDR1 SGHTA and CDR2 FQGNSA. In DNA form, the CDR3 reads TGTGCCAGCAGCTTAGAAAGGGGTTTATACAATGAGCAGTTCTTC. Translated: CASSLERGLYNEQFF.

The rearrangement uses TRBV9 and TRBJ1-5; D possibly corresponds to TRBD1 (5 bases). V lost 0 bases and J 0 bases, leaving 7 bases between the germline ends. This CDR3 is built from 15 residues. The germline V gene encodes CDR1 SGDLS and CDR2 YYNGEE. The CDR3 spells CASSVGDYSNQPQHF. Written as DNA, the CDR3 is TGTGCCAGCAGCGTAGGGGACTATAGCAATCAGCCCCAGCATTTT.

The V call is TRBV4-1, the J call TRBJ2-7; tentatively, D is TRBD1 (6 bases). From germline, CDR1 is MGHRA and CDR2 YSYEKL. Trimming shortened V by 1 base and J by 2 bases, and 18 bases separated the two germline ends. The CDR3 has 17 amino acids. CDR3 nucleotides: TGCGCCAGCAGCCAAGGGACAGCCGTAAAGTACACCTACGAGCAGTACTTC. It translates to CASSQGTAVKYTYEQYF.

This clone has only a few counts. The chain links TRBV5-1 to TRBJ1-2; 8 positions agree with TRBD1. Germline loops: CDR1 SGHRS, CDR2 YFSETQ. The CDR3 covers 16 residues. The junction had 5 bases not matched to a gene; V was cut back by 0 bases and J by 1 base. The CDR3 coding sequence is TGCGCCAGCAGCTTGGATCGGACAGGGCTTAACTATGGCTACACCTTC. Protein product: CASSLDRTGLNYGYTF.

The V call is TRBV10-1, the J call TRBJ1-1; 7 nucleotides match TRBD1. The ends lost 6 bases at V and 4 bases at J; junction bases unmatched: 8. The CDR3 length is 14 residues. CDR1 and CDR2 (germline): WNHNN, SYGVQD (reference sequence). The CDR3: CASSENRGSTEAFF. In nucleotides, the CDR3 is TGCGCCAGCAGCGAGAACAGGGGTAGCACTGAAGCTTTCTTT.

V is TRBV28 and J is TRBJ2-1; D is undetermined. Trimming took 7 bases from V and 10 from J, leaving 14 bases between them. Germline CDR1 reads MDHEN; CDR2 reads SYDVKM. The CDR3 is 12 amino acids. As DNA, the CDR3 is TGTGCCAGCACACCAGGTGGGCAAGAGCAGTTCTTC. Amino acid sequence: CASTPGGQEQFF.

The rearrangement links TRBV27 to TRBJ1-4, with 8 bases matching TRBD1. CDR1 MNHEY and CDR2 SMNVEV come from the germline V gene (reference sequence). This CDR3 contains 15 residues. V lost 5 bases, J lost 5 bases, and 7 bases stayed unmatched. The CDR3 sequence: CASSPRDRRNEKLFF. CDR3 DNA: TGTGCCAGCAGTCCCAGGGACAGGAGGAATGAAAAACTGTTTTTT.

As concerns this clone: In the same sample, other DNA sequences code for this CDR3. The rearrangement joins TRBV5-1 to TRBJ2-2, with 8 bases identical to TRBD1. CDR1 SGHRS and CDR2 YFSETQ come from the germline V gene. The CDR3 is 16 amino acids. Trimming took 0 bases from V and 1 from J; bases not matched to a gene: 2. This CDR3 reads CASSLEGQGNTGELFF. CDR3 coding DNA: TGCGCCAGCAGCTTGGAAGGACAGGGGAACACCGGGGAGCTGTTTTTT.

The chain employs TRBV7-2 and TRBJ2-5; TRBD2 is a possible D gene (7 bases). V was pared by 3 bases and J by 5 bases, with 13 bases between. Germline CDR1 reads SGHTA; CDR2 reads FQGNSA. This CDR3 has 14 residues. DNA of the CDR3: TGTGCCAGCAGCTTCGGGGGGCGCGCGGAGACCCAGTACTTC. Translation gives CASSFGGRAETQYF.

The CDR3 sequence: CASSDPGTVAEKLFF. The DNA of the CDR3 is TGTGCCAGCAGTGATCCCGGGACAGTAGCTGAAAAACTGTTTTTT. This chain joins TRBV2 and TRBJ1-4; 7 bases map to TRBD1. The CDR3 is made up of 15 amino acids. With 3 bases clipped from V and 7 bases from J, the junction kept 8 bases outside the gene matches. Germline CDR1 SNHLY, CDR2 FYNNEI.

In its sample, this clone was seen once. V is TRBV29-1 and J is TRBJ2-2; TRBD2 might be the D (5 bases). Germline V gene sequence: CDR1 SQVTM, CDR2 ANQGSEA. This CDR3 region has 13 residues. Between the trimmed V and J ends, which lost 6 bases and 4 bases, there was a span of 12 bases. The chain's CDR3 is CSVAKGVTGELFF. Here the CDR3 DNA reads TGCAGCGTCGCGAAGGGAGTCACCGGGGAGCTGTTTTTT.

The V and J genes are TRBV27 and TRBJ2-1, with TRBD2 identical over 16 bases. V shed 5 bases and J 1 base; nucleotides not matched to a gene: 8. Germline loops: CDR1 MNHEY, CDR2 SMNVEV (reference sequence). The CDR3 is 19 amino acids. CDR3 nucleotide sequence: TGTGCCAGCAGTCGATCCGGGACTAGCGGGGGGGGATCCTACAATGAGCAGTTCTTC. Protein sequence: CASSRSGTSGGGSYNEQFF.

This chain connects TRBV9 to TRBJ2-7, with TRBD2 as a possible D gene (5 bases). The V gene lost 3 bases and the J gene lost 3 bases, with 10 bases spanning the gap. CDR1 SGDLS and CDR2 YYNGEE come from the germline V gene. The CDR3 covers 13 residues. CDR3 coding DNA: TGTGCCAGCAGCGGAGGGAATGTCTACGAGCAGTACTTC. It yields the protein CASSGGNVYEQYF.

J is TRBJ2-1 and V is TRBV5-1; 7 positions agree with TRBD1. Trimming at V came to 4 bases and at J to 0 bases, leaving 7 bases not matched to a gene. Looked up from germline, CDR1 is SGHRS and CDR2 is YFSETQ. The CDR3 has 16 amino acids. The CDR3 nucleotides read TGCGCCAGCAGCGGACCGGGACAGAGCTCCTACAATGAGCAGTTCTTC. Its translation is CASSGPGQSSYNEQFF.

V usage is TRBV5-1 and J usage is TRBJ1-1; maybe TRBD1 (5 bases). Germline assignment: CDR1 SGHRS and CDR2 YFSETQ. Trimming left V 5 bases short and J 3 bases short, with 11 bases between. The CDR3 is made up of 13 amino acids. This CDR3 is CASRVRVDTEAFF. The CDR3 coding sequence is TGCGCCAGCAGAGTCAGGGTTGACACTGAAGCTTTCTTT.

The gene calls are TRBV6-5 and TRBJ1-5; D is perhaps TRBD1 (6 bases). This CDR3 has 14 amino acids. The germline gives CDR1 MNHEY, CDR2 SVGAGI. V was clipped by 0 bases and J by 10 bases, with 13 bases between them. CDR3 DNA sequence: TGTGCCAGCAGTTACTCGTGGCAGGGGTTACCCCAGCATTTT. This translates into CASSYSWQGLPQHF.

The gene calls are TRBV4-3 and TRBJ1-2, with TRBD1 identical over 12 bases. V was pared by 6 bases and J by 7 bases, with 6 bases of the junction left unmatched. The CDR3 is made up of 14 amino acids. CDR1 LGHNA and CDR2 YSLEER come from the germline V gene. In DNA, the CDR3 is TGCGCCAGCAGGCCGGGACAGGGGGCCGGTGGCTACACCTTC. Protein product: CASRPGQGAGGYTF.

The chain recombines TRBV30 with TRBJ2-5; D gene ambiguous. The better agreement between TRBJ2-7 and the DNA end casts doubt on the J call. Germline CDR1 and CDR2: GTSNPN and SVGIG (reference sequence). There are 14 residues in the CDR3. Written as DNA, the CDR3 is TGTGCCTGGAGTTCAACCACAGCCTCCTACGAGCAGTACTTC. It is translated as CAWSSTTASYEQYF.

V usage is TRBV7-2 and J usage is TRBJ1-6, with 7 nucleotides matching TRBD1. The CDR3 is 12 amino acids. V was pared by 3 bases and J by 13 bases, with 3 bases of the junction left unmatched. Germline-derived CDR1 and CDR2 are SGHTA and FQGNSA. CDR3 in amino acids: CASSLGQTPLHF. CDR3 bases: TGTGCCAGCAGCTTGGGACAGACTCCCCTCCACTTT.

This chain connects TRBV7-9 to TRBJ1-2; possibly TRBD1 for D (6 bases). This CDR3 is 15 amino acids long. The V and J ends lost 1 base and 0 bases respectively, with 9 bases between them. CDR1 is SEHNR, CDR2 FQNEAQ, per germline (reference sequence). CDR3 sequence reads: CASSLEGGANYGYTF. The DNA for the CDR3 is TGTGCCAGCAGCTTAGAAGGGGGGGCTAACTATGGCTACACCTTC.

The chain recombines TRBV5-1 with TRBJ2-7; 7 bases line up with TRBD1. CDR1 and CDR2 (germline): SGHRS, YFSETQ. This CDR3 has 18 residues. V was clipped by 4 bases and J by 9 bases; unmatched bases: 25. CDR3 protein: CASSLRGAGGFFDGRQYF. The CDR3 nucleotides read TGCGCCAGCAGCCTTCGTGGGGCAGGGGGTTTTTTCGACGGACGGCAGTACTTC.

The V gene is TRBV29-1, the J gene TRBJ2-6, with D perhaps TRBD2 (6 bases). Germline CDR1 reads SQVTM; CDR2 reads ANQGSEA. The CDR3 consists of 14 residues. Between the trimmed V and J ends, which lost 4 bases and 1 base, there was a span of 8 bases. The CDR3 region is CSVAGGSGANVLTF. DNA of the CDR3: TGCAGCGTTGCAGGAGGGTCTGGGGCCAACGTCCTGACTTTC.

The gene calls are TRBV7-3 and TRBJ1-1; the match to TRBD1 covers 9 bases. The ends lost 5 bases at V and 2 bases at J; junction bases unmatched: 6. The germline V gene encodes CDR1 SGHTA and CDR2 FQGTGA. The CDR3 has 15 residues. The CDR3 here is CASSMSGQGNTEAFF. CDR3 nucleotide sequence: TGTGCCAGCAGCATGTCGGGACAGGGAAACACTGAAGCTTTCTTT.